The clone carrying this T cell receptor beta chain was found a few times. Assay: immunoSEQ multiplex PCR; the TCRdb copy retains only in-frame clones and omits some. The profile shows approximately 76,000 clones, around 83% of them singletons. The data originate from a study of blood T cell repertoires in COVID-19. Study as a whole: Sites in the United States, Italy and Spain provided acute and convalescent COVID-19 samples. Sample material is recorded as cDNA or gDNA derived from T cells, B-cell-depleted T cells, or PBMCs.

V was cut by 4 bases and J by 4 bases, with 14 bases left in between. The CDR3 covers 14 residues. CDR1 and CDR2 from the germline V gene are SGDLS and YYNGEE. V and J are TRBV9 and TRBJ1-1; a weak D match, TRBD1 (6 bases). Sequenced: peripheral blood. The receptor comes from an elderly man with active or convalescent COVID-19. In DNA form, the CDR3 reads TGTGCCAGCAGCCCCAGGGGTCAGTTCACTGAAGCTTTCTTT. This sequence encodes CASSPRGQFTEAFF.